This record concerns one T cell receptor (beta chain) sequence. What it binds is not known. Donors counted as nominally healthy when sampled, yet unrecorded immune exposures were likely. This entry comes from a study of cytomegalovirus exposure and HLA in healthy donors. General study findings and limits: Earlier results showed most TCR beta V segments being productive about 87% or about 30% of the time. Rarity characterized most TCR sequences, yet some public TCRs appeared in many donors.

The CDR3 has 15 residues. Germline V gene lookup returns CDR1 MRHNA and CDR2 SNTAGT. The J segment lost 4 bases and the V segment lost 0 bases, leaving 4 bases of the junction unmatched. The PCR ran on 60 Vbeta and 13 Jbeta primers. Profiling relied on immunoSEQ multiplex PCR, and the TCRdb table lists in-frame clones only, not all of them. This table has 150,000 to 200,000 clones, about 80% appearing once. Sequenced: PBMCs. The sequence was obtained from a woman aged 25 to 39 in good health and CMV-seronegative. The genes are TRBV6-4 and TRBJ2-5; the match to TRBD2 covers 8 bases. CDR3 loop: CASSDSPGGRETQYF. CDR3 sequence (DNA): TGTGCCAGCAGTGACTCACCGGGGGGGCGAGAGACCCAGTACTTC.